This TCR beta chain was retrieved from a study of regulatory T cells in long-lasting Graves disease. This clonotype was seen ten or more times. Libraries of TCR beta came from iRepertoire HTBI primers plus Arm-PCR of CDR3 regions. TCRdb passed the multiplex PCR reads through MiXCR, listing each CDR3 protein once. The data hold under 800,000 distinct CDR3 sequences, with about 16% observed a single time. CDR3 size: 14 residues. Germline V gives CDR1 LNHNV, CDR2 YYDKDF (reference sequence). The V end was cut by 2 bases, the J end by 0 bases, with 5 bases between. Regarding time point: newly diagnosed GD, antithyroid drugs for less than 3 months. Making the TCR library involved RNA that had been extracted from PBMCs. Another study also made use of these data, one on T cells in Graves' hyperthyroidism and ophthalmopathy. That source adds: First-round RT-PCR targeting the TCR CDR3 was performed with the HTBI primer set.

This sample comprised peripheral blood mononuclear cells (PBMCs), obtained at new diagnosis, from a patient treated with antithyroid drugs. This clonotype originated in a woman aged 30 to 39 with Graves disease. The J gene is TRBJ1-5, the V gene TRBV15; the D is unclear. This chain's CDR3 is CATSRQNSNQPQHF. The CDR3 region has the DNA TGTGCCACCAGCAGACAGAATAGCAATCAGCCCCAGCATTTT.